The 30 T cell receptor beta chains presented below share a single source sample, sequenced in a study of T cells in Graves' hyperthyroidism and ophthalmopathy. Amplification targeted TCR beta CDR3 regions from RNA transcripts. First-round RT-PCR of the TCR CDR3 relied on the HTBI primer set. TCRdb passed the multiplex PCR reads through MiXCR, listing each CDR3 protein once. The repertoire holds around 690,000 distinct CDR3 sequences, with around a sixth as singletons. Sequenced: blood. The receptors here all came from a middle-aged man with Graves' hyperthyroidism.

The chain joins TRBV6-2 or TRBV6-3 to TRBJ2-7; 12 bases are a match to TRBD2. Germline lookup yields CDR1 MNHEY and CDR2 SVGEGT. There are 15 residues in the CDR3. The ends lost 7 bases at V and 4 bases at J; junction bases unmatched: 8. CDR3 in DNA: TGTGCCAGCAACTCTCCCGGGACTAGCGGGTACGAGCAGTACTTC. It yields the protein CASNSPGTSGYEQYF.

The chain employs TRBV3-1 and TRBJ2-7, with TRBD2 matching 11 bases. With 5 bases clipped from V and 6 bases from J, the junction kept 6 bases outside the gene matches. The CDR3 contains 14 residues. The V gene's germline CDR1 is LGHDT and CDR2 YNNKEL (reference sequence). For the CDR3, the DNA is TGTGCCAGCAGCGGGGGACTAGCGGTTAGCGAGCAGTACTTC. It yields the protein CASSGGLAVSEQYF.

This clonotype was seen many times. V is TRBV3-1 and J is TRBJ2-7; D perhaps matches TRBD2 (5 bases). The V end was cut by 4 bases, the J end by 3 bases, with 10 bases between. The CDR3 is made up of 13 amino acids. Germline CDR1 LGHDT, CDR2 YNNKEL (reference sequence). CDR3 amino acids: CASSRNRDYEQYF. In nucleotides, the CDR3 is TGTGCCAGCAGCCGAAACCGGGACTACGAGCAGTACTTC.

This clonotype occurred many times. The chain recombines TRBV20-1 with TRBJ2-1, with TRBD2 matching over 12 bases. Trimming at V came to 6 bases and at J to 11 bases, leaving 11 bases not matched to a gene. Germline V gene lookup returns CDR1 DFQATT and CDR2 SNEGSKA (reference sequence). The CDR3 length is 14 residues. CDR3 sequence (DNA): TGCAGTGCGCCACTAGCGGGAGGTCTCGACAAGCAGTTCTTC. Protein product: CSAPLAGGLDKQFF.

This clonotype has at least ten counts. The chain links TRBV12-3 or TRBV12-4 to TRBJ2-5; 8 bases line up with TRBD1. J was trimmed by 4 bases and V by 4 bases; bases with no gene match: 2. The CDR3 length is 13 residues. The CDR3 spells CASSSTGGETQYF. The CDR3 nucleotides are TGTGCCAGCAGTTCCACAGGGGGAGAGACCCAGTACTTC.

This clonotype has a count of ten or more. The gene calls are TRBV14 and TRBJ1-1; D gene unclear. CDR1 and CDR2 from the germline V gene are SGHDN and FVKESK. CDR3 length equals 15 residues. Trimming cost V 0 bases and J 5 bases, with 13 bases left between them. This CDR3 reads CASSQDWGELTEAFF. In DNA form, the CDR3 reads TGTGCCAGCAGCCAAGACTGGGGTGAGTTGACTGAAGCTTTCTTT.

This clonotype was recorded many times. The gene calls are TRBV10-3 and TRBJ2-3; TRBD2 agrees at 12 bases. The junction had 11 bases not matched to a gene; V was cut back by 0 bases and J by 1 base. From germline, CDR1 is ENHRY and CDR2 SYGVKD. This CDR3 comprises 20 residues. The CDR3 sequence is CAISESGLAGLAGGTDTQYF. In nucleotides, the CDR3 is TGTGCCATCAGTGAGTCAGGACTAGCGGGATTAGCGGGGGGCACAGATACGCAGTATTTT.

This clonotype was picked up many times. The CDR3 spells CASSLVGGSPLHF. The CDR3 coding sequence is TGTGCCAGCAGTTTAGTGGGGGGGTCACCCCTCCACTTT. V usage is TRBV27 and J usage is TRBJ1-6; the D gene is possibly TRBD1 (5 bases). This CDR3 contains 13 residues. In germline, CDR1 is MNHEY, CDR2 SMNVEV (reference sequence). V was shortened by 2 bases and J by 10 bases, with 9 bases between the two germline ends.

The sample holds many counts of this clonotype. The chain combines TRBV6-1 with TRBJ2-7, with TRBD2 identical over 10 bases. V was clipped by 5 bases and J by 2 bases; unmatched bases: 9. The CDR3 spans 16 residues. Looked up from germline, CDR1 is MNHNS and CDR2 is SASEGT. CDR3 sequence: CASSSPGLAETYEQYF. The CDR3 DNA reads TGTGCCAGCAGTTCCCCCGGACTAGCGGAAACCTACGAGCAGTACTTC.

This clonotype has a count of ten or more. The rearrangement links TRBV6-1 to TRBJ2-7; the match to TRBD2 covers 7 bases. V lost 4 bases and J lost 6; bases outside the gene matches: 3. The germline CDR1 and CDR2 sequences are MNHNS and SASEGT. This CDR3 comprises 12 residues. The CDR3 sequence is CASSATSLEQYF. The CDR3 DNA follows: TGTGCCAGCAGTGCGACTAGCCTCGAGCAGTACTTC.

This clonotype was found a few times. The V call is TRBV7-3, the J call TRBJ2-1, with D uncertain. The germline gives CDR1 SGHTA, CDR2 FQGTGA. Trimming took off 3 bases at V and 2 bases at J, with 11 bases between the two ends. The CDR3 length is 15 residues. The CDR3 DNA sequence: TGTGCCAGCAGCTTTGATCGGGCAGCCTACAATGAGCAGTTCTTC. Protein product: CASSFDRAAYNEQFF.

The chain's CDR3 is CASSQPGTGVNQPQHF. CDR3 nucleotide sequence: TGTGCCAGCAGCCAGCCCGGGACAGGGGTCAATCAGCCCCAGCATTTT. V is TRBV3-1 and J is TRBJ1-5, with TRBD1 identical over 10 bases. This CDR3 has 16 amino acids. Germline CDR1 LGHDT, CDR2 YNNKEL (reference sequence). Trimming cost V 3 bases and J 3 bases; bases outside gene matches: 5.

This chain links TRBV20-1 with TRBJ2-3, with D possibly matching TRBD2 (6 bases). Looked up from germline, CDR1 is DFQATT and CDR2 is SNEGSKA (reference sequence). Trimming stripped 6 bases from V and 0 bases from J, with 19 bases between. This CDR3 contains 16 residues. The CDR3 coding sequence is TGCAGTGCCAGCACCGGGACTGCCGGAAGCACAGATACGCAGTATTTT. It codes for CSASTGTAGSTDTQYF.

The chain couples TRBV19 to TRBJ2-7; D gene ambiguous. The CDR3 loop spans 13 amino acids. Trimming took 0 bases from V and 6 from J, leaving 9 bases between them. In germline, CDR1 is LNHDA, CDR2 SQIVND (reference sequence). The CDR3 DNA sequence: TGTGCCAGTAGTATAGACGGCGTACCCGAGCAGTACTTC. Translating gives CASSIDGVPEQYF. Variable domain in full (rest from reference TRBV19 and TRBJ2-7): DGGITQSPKYLFRKEGQNVTLSCEQNLNHDAMYWYRQDPGQGLRLIYYSQIVNDFQKGDIAEGYSVSREKKESFPLTVTSAQKNPTAFYLCASSIDGVPEQYFGPGTRLTVT.

The CDR3 coding sequence is TGTGCCAGCAGCCGGGATCAGGGCACCCAGCCCCAGCATTTT. This sequence encodes CASSRDQGTQPQHF. The rearrangement uses TRBV5-6 and TRBJ1-5, with D possibly matching TRBD1 (5 bases). V gave up 4 bases and J gave up 7 bases, with 15 bases separating them. Germline-derived CDR1 and CDR2 are SGHDT and YYEEEE. The CDR3 sequence is 14 residues long.

V and J are TRBV6-1 and TRBJ1-1; D gene ambiguous. With 7 bases removed from V and 0 bases from J, the gap between germline ends came to 6 bases. The CDR3 contains 12 residues. Per the germline V gene, CDR1 is MNHNS and CDR2 is SASEGT. The chain's CDR3 is CASILMNTEAFF. In nucleotides, the CDR3 is TGTGCCAGCATCCTAATGAACACTGAAGCTTTCTTT.

The chain employs TRBV5-1 and TRBJ1-3; TRBD1 matches at 7 bases. The CDR3 is 14 amino acids. With 4 bases clipped from V and 6 bases from J, the junction kept 7 bases outside the gene matches. CDR1 is SGHRS, CDR2 YFSETQ, per germline. The CDR3 DNA follows: TGCGCCAGCAGCGAATTGACAGGGAAAAACACCATATATTTT. Protein product: CASSELTGKNTIYF. The full variable domain, completed using reference TRBV5-1 and TRBJ1-3, is KAGVTQTPRYLIKTRGQQVTLSCSPISGHRSVSWYQQTPGQGLQFLFEYFSETQRNKGNFPGRFSGRQFSNSRSEMNVSTLELGDSALYLCASSELTGKNTIYFGEGSWLTVV.

Comments on this clonotype: Relative to the germline gene, one junction end is altered; a read error may explain this. The rearrangement uses TRBV18 and TRBJ2-7, with D maybe TRBD2 (6 bases). CDR1 KGHSH and CDR2 LQKENI come from the germline V gene. This CDR3 comprises 15 residues. For the CDR3, the DNA is TGTGCCAGCTCTCCACCCAGCGGGCACTCCTACGAGCAGTACTTC. This translates into CASSPPSGHSYEQYF.

This clonotype appeared a few times. The chain uses TRBV20-1 and TRBJ2-5; the D is unclear. V lost 3 bases, J lost 1 base, and 12 bases lay in between. The germline V gene encodes CDR1 DFQATT and CDR2 SNEGSKA (reference sequence). The CDR3 sequence is 14 residues long. As DNA, the CDR3 is TGCAGTGCTAGTAAAGGGCGGTTCCAAGAGACCCAGTACTTC. The encoded protein is CSASKGRFQETQYF.

This clonotype was observed at least ten times. Written as DNA, the CDR3 is TGTGCCAGCAGCGCCCGGACTACCGCGAACAATGAGCAGTTCTTC. Translated, it gives CASSARTTANNEQFF. The chain couples TRBV9 to TRBJ2-1, with D possibly being TRBD2 (6 bases). CDR1 SGDLS and CDR2 YYNGEE come from the germline V gene. This CDR3 comprises 15 residues. V was trimmed by 3 bases and J by 5 bases, leaving 15 bases between them.

J is TRBJ1-2 and V is TRBV20-1, with 7 bases identical to TRBD1. CDR1 and CDR2 from the germline V gene are DFQATT and SNEGSKA (reference sequence). The CDR3 covers 16 residues. V trimming: 3 bases; J trimming: 0 bases; junction bases outside the gene matches: 10. CDR3 sequence reads: CSASAMPTGANYGYTF. DNA of the CDR3: TGCAGTGCTAGCGCCATGCCTACAGGGGCTAACTATGGCTACACCTTC.

This clonotype was seen many times. The chain is built from TRBV7-3 and TRBJ2-3; 8 bases agree with TRBD2. This CDR3 is 15 amino acids long. The V gene end was trimmed by 3 bases and the J gene end by 4 bases; junction bases not matched to a gene: 6. Germline CDR1 reads SGHTA; CDR2 reads FQGTGA. Written as DNA, the CDR3 is TGTGCCAGCAGCTTGGGCGGGAGGAACTCAGATACGCAGTATTTT. As protein: CASSLGGRNSDTQYF.

This clonotype was seen repeatedly, ten times or more. This chain uses TRBV24-1 with TRBJ1-1; D not resolved. V dropped 5 bases and J dropped 1 base, with 10 bases sitting between them. Germline CDR1 reads KGHDR; CDR2 reads SFDVKD. The CDR3 is 14 amino acids. The CDR3 protein is CATSASWGNTEAFF. Here the CDR3 DNA reads TGTGCCACCAGTGCTTCCTGGGGGAACACTGAAGCTTTCTTT.

J is TRBJ1-2 and V is TRBV20-1; D not certain. The V end was cut by 6 bases, the J end by 5 bases, with 10 bases between. The CDR3 is made up of 11 amino acids. Germline assignment: CDR1 DFQATT and CDR2 SNEGSKA (reference sequence). This CDR3 is CSAGPEYGYTF. CDR3 in DNA: TGCAGTGCCGGACCTGAATATGGCTACACCTTC.

This chain links TRBV5-4 with TRBJ2-7; D call uncertain. From germline, CDR1 is SGHNT and CDR2 YYREEE (reference sequence). The germline V and J ends were trimmed by 2 bases and 0 bases, with 9 bases remaining between them. This CDR3 spans 14 amino acids. The CDR3 coding sequence is TGTGCCAGCAGCTTCAGAATGAGCTCCTACGAGCAGTACTTC. Protein: CASSFRMSSYEQYF.

This rearrangement joins TRBV5-1 to TRBJ2-2; TRBD2 aligns across 12 bases. The CDR3 totals 15 residues. Germline V gives CDR1 SGHRS, CDR2 YFSETQ. V lost 3 bases and J lost 6; bases outside the gene matches: 3. This CDR3 reads CASSWGTSGPGELFF. For the CDR3, the DNA is TGCGCCAGCAGCTGGGGGACTAGCGGGCCCGGGGAGCTGTTTTTT.

This clonotype was counted ten times or more. This chain joins TRBV7-2 and TRBJ2-5; 13 nucleotides match TRBD2. Germline CDR1 SGHTA, CDR2 FQGNSA. The V segment lost 4 bases and the J segment 5 bases; nucleotides outside the gene matches: 13. The CDR3 has 18 residues. In DNA, the CDR3 is TGTGCCAGCAGCTCATCCAGCGGACTAGCGGGAGTTTGGGAGACCCAGTACTTC. This sequence encodes CASSSSSGLAGVWETQYF.

This clonotype was detected ten times or more. The chain employs TRBV2 and TRBJ1-1; D is perhaps TRBD1 (6 bases). The CDR3 is 13 residues long. V was clipped by 11 bases and J by 7 bases, with 20 bases between them. Germline lookup yields CDR1 SNHLY and CDR2 FYNNEI. CDR3 DNA: TGTGCCCGAAAGGCAGGGGAGAGGAGTGAAGCTTTCTTT. Its translation is CARKAGERSEAFF.

This clonotype was seen only a few times. The chain is built from TRBV24-1 and TRBJ2-2; D is possibly TRBD2 (5 bases). The germline V gene encodes CDR1 KGHDR and CDR2 SFDVKD. This CDR3 has 15 residues. V lost 5 bases, J lost 8 bases, and 17 bases lay in between. The CDR3 spells CATSAPPRTDGELFF. The CDR3 DNA is TGTGCCACCAGTGCCCCTCCTAGGACTGATGGGGAGCTGTTTTTT.

CDR3 DNA sequence: TGTGCCAGCAGCCCCCCGGCAGGGAATGGCTACACCTTC. Translated: CASSPPAGNGYTF. This chain links TRBV12-3 or TRBV12-4 with TRBJ1-2; tentative D call: TRBD1 (5 bases). The CDR3 is 13 residues long. V was shortened by 6 bases and J by 6 bases, with 14 bases between the two germline ends.